Below are 26 T cell receptor beta chains sequenced from a single sample in a study of blood T cell repertoires in COVID-19. Some clones are missing from TCRdb's copy, which holds only in-frame ones; the method was immunoSEQ multiplex PCR. The table includes about 150,000 clones, approximately 81% detected once. The sample comprised peripheral blood. These receptors came from a young man with active or convalescent COVID-19.

CDR3 nucleotides: TGTGCCAGCAGCTCGTTGGTCCCGGGACTAGCGGGGGGAGGAGAGACCCAGTACTTC. It encodes CASSSLVPGLAGGGETQYF. The J gene is TRBJ2-5, the V gene TRBV5-4; 15 positions agree with TRBD2. Germline CDR1 is SGHNT and CDR2 is YYREEE (reference sequence). The CDR3 length is 19 residues. Trimming cost V 3 bases and J 4 bases; bases outside gene matches: 13.

The chain links TRBV7-8 to TRBJ2-4; 7 nucleotides agree with TRBD2. The CDR3 spans 13 residues. After removal of 4 bases from V and 6 bases from J, the junction contained 3 bases not matched to a gene. The germline V gene has CDR1 SGHVS and CDR2 FQNEAQ. DNA for the CDR3: TGTGCCAGCAGCTCATTAGCGGGAAACATTCAGTACTTC. This encodes CASSSLAGNIQYF.

The chain uses TRBV5-1 and TRBJ1-1; no clear D. Germline lookup yields CDR1 SGHRS and CDR2 YFSETQ. CDR3 length: 13 amino acids. V lost 1 base to trimming and J lost 3 bases, with 7 bases between them. CDR3 sequence (DNA): TGCGCCAGCAGCTTGATTGAGGACACTGAAGCTTTCTTT. It translates to CASSLIEDTEAFF. The complete variable domain, with remaining parts taken from reference TRBV5-1 and TRBJ1-1, reads KAGVTQTPRYLIKTRGQQVTLSCSPISGHRSVSWYQQTPGQGLQFLFEYFSETQRNKGNFPGRFSGRQFSNSRSEMNVSTLELGDSALYLCASSLIEDTEAFFGQGTRLTVV.

The chain joins TRBV2 to TRBJ2-7; tentatively, D is TRBD1 (5 bases). Per the germline V gene, CDR1 is SNHLY and CDR2 is FYNNEI. Trimming took off 5 bases at V and 2 bases at J, with 13 bases between the two ends. This CDR3 has 14 amino acids. The CDR3 nucleotides read TGTGCCAGCAGTCACACCGACAGAACCTACGAGCAGTACTTC. Translating it yields CASSHTDRTYEQYF.

The chain uses TRBV18 and TRBJ1-2, with a possible D match to TRBD1 (5 bases). Germline V lookup: CDR1 KGHSH, CDR2 LQKENI. This CDR3 is 18 amino acids long. Trimming shortened V by 1 base and J by 8 bases, and 26 bases separated the two germline ends. In DNA, the CDR3 is TGTGCCAGCTCACCACAGAGTTTTGGGGACTCTTTACCGGACGGCTACACCTTC. This sequence encodes CASSPQSFGDSLPDGYTF.

The chain joins TRBV6-5 to TRBJ2-7; 7 bases agree with TRBD2. Trimming took 5 bases from V and 3 from J; bases not matched to a gene: 4. CDR1 and CDR2 (germline): MNHEY, SVGAGI. The CDR3 contains 13 residues. The CDR3 is CASSSRDYYEQYF. The CDR3 region has the DNA TGTGCCAGCAGTAGCCGGGACTACTACGAGCAGTACTTC.

V gene TRBV5-4 combines with J gene TRBJ2-7; D is unresolved. Germline V lookup: CDR1 SGHNT, CDR2 YYREEE (reference sequence). The CDR3 contains 14 residues. Between the trimmed V and J ends, which lost 1 base and 2 bases, there was a span of 10 bases. Written as DNA, the CDR3 is TGTGCCAGCAGCTTGAGGAGTAATACCTACGAGCAGTACTTC. It encodes CASSLRSNTYEQYF. The complete variable domain, with remaining parts taken from reference TRBV5-4 and TRBJ2-7, reads ETGVTQSPTHLIKTRGQQVTLRCSSQSGHNTVSWYQQALGQGPQFIFQYYREEENGRGNFPPRFSGLQFPNYSSELNVNALELDDSALYLCASSLRSNTYEQYFGPGTRLTVT.

The CDR3 here is CASSLGDRSSPLHF. For the CDR3, the DNA is TGTGCCAGCAGTTTAGGCGACAGGTCTTCACCCCTCCACTTT. The rearrangement joins TRBV28 to TRBJ1-6, with D possibly matching TRBD1 (6 bases). Trimming shortened V by 2 bases and J by 9 bases, and 11 bases separated the two germline ends. CDR1 MDHEN and CDR2 SYDVKM come from the germline V gene. This CDR3 spans 14 amino acids.

The chain couples TRBV11-2 to TRBJ1-2, with TRBD1 matching over 7 bases. Germline-derived CDR1 and CDR2 are SGHAT and FQNNGV. The length of the CDR3 is 16 residues. V lost 5 bases to trimming and J lost 4 bases; unmatched junction nucleotides: 13. CDR3 protein: CASSHLGGRGGYGYTF. The CDR3 DNA sequence: TGTGCCAGCAGCCACCTAGGGGGCAGGGGCGGCTATGGCTACACCTTC. The full variable domain, its missing parts supplied by reference TRBV11-2 and TRBJ1-2, is EAGVAQSPRYKIIEKRQSVAFWCNPISGHATLYWYQQILGQGPKLLIQFQNNGVVDDSQLPKDRFSAERLKGVDSTLKIQPAKLEDSAVYLCASSHLGGRGGYGYTFGSGTRLTVV.

This rearrangement joins TRBV16 to TRBJ1-5; TRBD1 is a possible D gene (6 bases). V was clipped by 0 bases and J by 2 bases, with 14 bases between them. The CDR3 totals 17 residues. CDR1 is KGHSY, CDR2 FQNENV, per germline. The CDR3 coding sequence is TGTGCCAGCAGCCAATCTAGGGGACATCTAGGCAATCAGCCCCAGCATTTT. Encoded protein: CASSQSRGHLGNQPQHF.

This rearrangement joins TRBV19 to TRBJ1-5; 9 bases agree with TRBD1. Germline V gene data show CDR1 as LNHDA and CDR2 as SQIVND (reference sequence). V lost 1 base to trimming and J lost 6 bases; unmatched junction nucleotides: 4. The CDR3 is made up of 15 amino acids. The CDR3 spells CASSIVTGGVQPQHF. In DNA, the CDR3 is TGTGCCAGTAGTATAGTCACAGGGGGCGTTCAGCCCCAGCATTTT.

The chain uses TRBV7-3 and TRBJ2-1; the D is unclear. V shed 4 bases and J shed 3 bases, with 7 bases lying between them. Germline lookup yields CDR1 SGHTA and CDR2 FQGTGA. The CDR3 loop spans 13 amino acids. The CDR3 sequence: CASSSNNYNEQFF. The CDR3 nucleotides read TGTGCCAGCAGCTCCAACAACTACAATGAGCAGTTCTTC.

This rearrangement joins TRBV18 to TRBJ1-4; the D gene is possibly TRBD1 (5 bases). The V gene lost 3 bases and the J gene lost 4 bases, with 15 bases spanning the gap. Germline loops: CDR1 KGHSH, CDR2 LQKENI. The CDR3 runs to 16 residues. The CDR3 coding sequence is TGTGCCAGCTCACCCCTCCCACAGGCGTATAATGAAAAACTGTTTTTT. It codes for CASSPLPQAYNEKLFF. Full variable domain (remainder filled in from reference TRBV18 and TRBJ1-4): NAGVMQNPRHLVRRRGQEARLRCSPMKGHSHVYWYRQLPEEGLKFMVYLQKENIIDESGMPKERFSAEFPKEGPSILRIQQVVRGDSAAYFCASSPLPQAYNEKLFFGSGTQLSVL.

The J gene is TRBJ2-7, the V gene TRBV5-1, with TRBD1 matching over 8 bases. The CDR3 sequence is 15 residues long. CDR1 SGHRS and CDR2 YFSETQ come from the germline V gene. Trimming removed 4 bases from V and 2 bases from J; junction bases left unmatched: 8. The CDR3 nucleotides are TGCGCCAGCAGCCCCGAAGGACAGGGTCCCTACGAGCAGTACTTC. Its translation is CASSPEGQGPYEQYF. The entire variable domain, with the rest obtained from reference TRBV5-1 and TRBJ2-7, is as follows: KAGVTQTPRYLIKTRGQQVTLSCSPISGHRSVSWYQQTPGQGLQFLFEYFSETQRNKGNFPGRFSGRQFSNSRSEMNVSTLELGDSALYLCASSPEGQGPYEQYFGPGTRLTVT.

This clone occurred once. The rearrangement uses TRBV18 and TRBJ1-5; D gene uncertain. The CDR3 length is 13 residues. V was trimmed by 2 bases and J by 5 bases, leaving 7 bases between them. CDR1 KGHSH and CDR2 LQKENI come from the germline V gene. CDR3 sequence (DNA): TGTGCCAGCTCACCAGAGAATGATCAGCCCCAGCATTTT. Protein sequence: CASSPENDQPQHF.

The V call is TRBV28, the J call TRBJ2-5; 8 bases fit TRBD2. Unmatched junction bases numbered 10, after V lost 6 bases and J lost 7 bases. CDR1 is MDHEN, CDR2 SYDVKM, per germline. The length of the CDR3 is 14 residues. This chain's CDR3 is CASRSLGGRSTQYF. DNA for the CDR3: TGTGCCAGCAGGTCTTTAGGCGGGAGGTCGACCCAGTACTTC.

The chain is built from TRBV6-6 and TRBJ1-2; 9 nucleotides match TRBD1. With 7 bases clipped from V and 5 bases from J, the junction kept 8 bases outside the gene matches. CDR3 length equals 14 residues. The V gene's germline CDR1 is MNHNY and CDR2 SVGAGI (reference sequence). The CDR3 protein is CASNQPGTGYGYTF. CDR3 coding DNA: TGTGCCAGCAACCAGCCCGGGACAGGGTATGGCTACACCTTC.

J is TRBJ1-2 and V is TRBV6-1, with D tentatively TRBD1 (6 bases). CDR3 size: 14 residues. V gave up 2 bases and J gave up 5 bases, with 12 bases separating them. CDR1 and CDR2 from the germline V gene are MNHNS and SASEGT. This CDR3 reads CASSELQGRYGYTF. The CDR3 region has the DNA TGTGCCAGCAGTGAATTACAGGGTCGGTATGGCTACACCTTC.

The chain carries TRBV19 and TRBJ2-1; 8 bases line up with TRBD2. Unmatched junction bases numbered 8, after V lost 6 bases and J lost 4 bases. Germline lookup yields CDR1 LNHDA and CDR2 SQIVND (reference sequence). The CDR3 contains 15 residues. Here the CDR3 DNA reads TGTGCCAGTAGCCCAATAGCGGGGCTATACAATGAGCAGTTCTTC. Translating gives CASSPIAGLYNEQFF.

The chain combines TRBV5-1 with TRBJ1-2; the match to TRBD1 covers 8 bases. The germline CDR1 and CDR2 sequences are SGHRS and YFSETQ. The V gene end was trimmed by 2 bases and the J gene end by 2 bases; junction bases not matched to a gene: 5. The CDR3 has 15 amino acids. The CDR3 coding sequence is TGCGCCAGCAGCTTTACAGGGGGGGCCAACTATGGCTACACCTTC. Protein sequence: CASSFTGGANYGYTF. The full variable domain, in which reference TRBV5-1 and TRBJ1-2 provide the parts outside the CDR3, is KAGVTQTPRYLIKTRGQQVTLSCSPISGHRSVSWYQQTPGQGLQFLFEYFSETQRNKGNFPGRFSGRQFSNSRSEMNVSTLELGDSALYLCASSFTGGANYGYTFGSGTRLTVV.

CDR3 protein: CASSSATIQDSQYF. The CDR3 DNA reads TGTGCCAGCAGCTCCGCCACGATACAAGACTCCCAGTACTTC. This chain joins TRBV7-9 and TRBJ2-5; D gene unclear. The CDR3 is 14 amino acids. The germline CDR1 and CDR2 sequences are SEHNR and FQNEAQ (reference sequence). The V end lost 4 bases, the J end lost 9 bases, and 18 bases lay between the germline ends.

The J gene is TRBJ2-1, the V gene TRBV3-1 (or the pseudogene TRBV3-2); D might be TRBD1 (6 bases). With 0 bases removed from V and 8 bases from J, the gap between germline ends came to 14 bases. Germline CDR1 reads LGHDT; CDR2 reads YNNKEL (reference sequence). The CDR3 is 15 amino acids. The CDR3 reads CASSQDQRGIDEQFF. DNA of the CDR3: TGTGCCAGCAGCCAAGATCAGAGGGGGATCGATGAGCAGTTCTTC.

This clone occurred a few times. CDR3 loop: CASSFQQGRNEKLFF. In DNA, the CDR3 is TGTGCCAGCAGCTTCCAACAGGGGAGAAATGAAAAACTGTTTTTT. The chain couples TRBV5-4 to TRBJ1-4; 7 nucleotides match TRBD1. Per the germline V gene, CDR1 is SGHNT and CDR2 is YYREEE (reference sequence). The CDR3 length is 15 residues. After removal of 2 bases from V and 5 bases from J, the junction contained 6 bases not matched to a gene.

The chain carries TRBV13 and TRBJ2-5; a weak D match, TRBD2 (6 bases). Trimming removed 5 bases at V and 1 base at J, with 17 bases between. CDR1 and CDR2 from the germline V gene are PRHDT and FYEKMQ (reference sequence). The CDR3 loop spans 16 amino acids. This CDR3 is CASSPTRRGPQETQYF. The CDR3, as DNA: TGTGCCAGCAGCCCTACGAGGCGGGGCCCCCAAGAGACCCAGTACTTC. Full variable domain (rest looked up from reference TRBV13 and TRBJ2-5): AAGVIQSPRHLIKEKRETATLKCYPIPRHDTVYWYQQGPGQDPQFLISFYEKMQSDKGSIPDRFSAQQFSDYHSELNMSSLELGDSALYFCASSPTRRGPQETQYFGPGTRLLVL.

The CDR3 DNA sequence: TGTGCCAGCAGTTACGGGGGGACGGCATCCTACGAGCAGTACTTC. Protein product: CASSYGGTASYEQYF. The V gene is TRBV6-5, the J gene TRBJ2-7; tentatively, D is TRBD2 (6 bases). Trimming left V 2 bases short and J 1 base short, with 12 bases between. This CDR3 has 15 amino acids. Germline lookup yields CDR1 MNHEY and CDR2 SVGAGI.

This chain links TRBV28 with TRBJ1-2; 9 bases fit TRBD1. Germline V gives CDR1 MDHEN, CDR2 SYDVKM. Unmatched junction bases numbered 7, after V lost 3 bases and J lost 5 bases. The CDR3 is 15 amino acids. The CDR3 coding sequence is TGTGCCAGCAGTTTTTTTGGACAGGGGCGATATGGCTACACCTTC. It translates to CASSFFGQGRYGYTF.